Each of the 17 T cell receptor beta chains below was sequenced from the same sample in a study of tumor-infiltrating lymphocytes in primary liver carcinoma (dated by TCRdb to between 2016 and 2019). Sequencing relied on an Illumina HiSeq 2500. Using a constant-region primer and ProtoScript II reverse transcriptase, TCRbeta-specific cDNA was reverse-transcribed from approximately 500 ng total RNA. TCRbeta libraries were built with three nested multiplex PCR rounds, a slightly modified ARM-PCR procedure. Each of the first two PCR rounds ran for nine to eleven cycles and used multiplex TRBV1-TRBV30 forward primers together with a Cbeta reverse primer. TCRdb reprocessed the public reads (quality trimming at Q25 with fastp, clone calling with MiXCR) and kept in-frame beta chains. Each CDR3 protein appears once, grouped with its most common genes and DNA. The sample includes roughly 120,000 distinct CDR3 sequences, with about 68% observed a single time. The ten biggest clones cover around 9.3% of the sample.

Total RNA and DNA were co-extracted from 20-30 mg of bulk tissue with the AllPrep DNA/RNA mini kit, without cell sorting. Sequencing was performed on liver tumor tissue from sampling region 1. Explained via the paper, the cell subset or site label denotes: tumor region T1, superior pole. These receptor sequences come from a woman aged 55-69 years with primary liver carcinoma and hepatitis B virus infection.

Details on this clonotype: At one end, the junction sequence differs from germline, possibly due to a read error. The V and J genes are TRBV11-2 and TRBJ2-5, with 15 bases matching TRBD2. This CDR3 is built from 16 residues. Germline CDR1 SGHAT, CDR2 FQNNGV. CDR3 coding DNA: TGTGCCAGCAACTTCGGACTAGCGGGAGGGTTGGAGACACAGTACTTC. Protein sequence: CASNFGLAGGLETQYF.

As to this clonotype: The junction shows a germline mismatch at one end, possibly a read error. The chain employs TRBV28 and TRBJ2-7, with TRBD2 as a possible D gene (6 bases). The germline gives CDR1 MDHEN, CDR2 SYDVKM. CDR3 length: 14 amino acids. The CDR3 here is CASKAPGGRYEQYF. Here the CDR3 DNA reads TGTGCAAGCAAAGCCCCGGGTGGGAGGTACGAGCAGTACTTC.

Turning to this clonotype: Because it lacks the conserved phenylalanine or tryptophan at the end, this CDR3 is likely a read error. The DNA is left out, because the CDR3 cannot be placed on it with certainty; the CDR3 is given as TCRdb lists it. The chain carries TRBV29-1 and TRBJ2-7; the table assigns TRBD1, which was not confirmed against the DNA. A total of 15 residues make up the CDR3, ends included. Germline loops: CDR1 SQVTM, CDR2 ANQGSEA. The CDR3: CSVDSEGDSSYEQYL.

With respect to this clonotype: This may stem from a read error, because a much larger clone lies one nucleotide away. The V and J genes are TRBV5-5 and TRBJ1-2; D possibly corresponds to TRBD1 (5 bases). This CDR3 comprises 14 residues. Trimming left V 3 bases short and J 3 bases short, with 12 bases between. The germline V gene encodes CDR1 SGHKS and CDR2 YYEKEE (reference sequence). The CDR3 sequence: CASSSLGTDYGYTF. The CDR3 bases are TGTGCCAGCAGCTCGTTAGGGACGGACTATGGCTACACCTTC.

This clonotype was seen at least ten times. The genes are TRBV18 and TRBJ2-5; 7 bases are a match to TRBD1. Germline lookup yields CDR1 KGHSH and CDR2 LQKENI. The CDR3 is 16 residues long. The ends lost 3 bases at V and 2 bases at J; junction bases unmatched: 9. This CDR3 reads CASSPRTGAAQETQYF. For the CDR3, the DNA is TGTGCCAGCTCACCGCGGACAGGAGCAGCTCAAGAGACCCAGTACTTC. The full variable domain, its missing parts supplied by reference TRBV18 and TRBJ2-5, is NAGVMQNPRHLVRRRGQEARLRCSPMKGHSHVYWYRQLPEEGLKFMVYLQKENIIDESGMPKERFSAEFPKEGPSILRIQQVVRGDSAAYFCASSPRTGAAQETQYFGPGTRLLVL.

About this clonotype: This CDR3 is missing its conserved last phenylalanine or tryptophan, likely due to a read error. V gene TRBV28 combines with J gene TRBJ2-7, with D hard to call. This CDR3 comprises 16 residues. Trimming stripped 2 bases from V and 0 bases from J, with 14 bases between. Per the germline V gene, CDR1 is MDHEN and CDR2 is SYDVKM. CDR3 coding DNA: TGTGCCAGCAGTTTAAACCCCGGACGGCCCTCCTACGAGCAGTACTCC. This sequence encodes CASSLNPGRPSYEQYS.

This chain joins TRBV28 and TRBJ2-1; maybe TRBD2 (5 bases). The ends were cut back, 7 bases at V and 2 bases at J, with 18 bases in the middle. Germline values: CDR1 MDHEN, CDR2 SYDVKM. The CDR3 sequence is 16 residues long. The CDR3 loop is CASTLAGRGTYNEQFF. In nucleotides, the CDR3 is TGTGCCAGCACCTTAGCCGGACGAGGGACCTACAATGAGCAGTTCTTC.

As for this clonotype: At one end the junction does not follow the germline gene, possibly because of a read error. The chain uses TRBV12-3 or TRBV12-4 and TRBJ1-1, with D perhaps TRBD1 (6 bases). The CDR3 loop spans 16 amino acids. This CDR3 reads CASSSTRGGWGTEALF. In DNA, the CDR3 is TGTGCCAGCAGCTCCACCCGAGGGGGATGGGGCACTGAAGCTCTCTTT.

This chain connects TRBV12-3 or TRBV12-4 to TRBJ2-2, with 9 bases lining up with TRBD2. The CDR3 spans 17 residues. The trim removed 3 bases at V and 7 bases at J, leaving 12 bases unmatched. CDR3: CASSFGSGGPHGGELFF. For the CDR3, the DNA is TGTGCCAGCAGTTTCGGTAGCGGGGGCCCTCACGGCGGGGAGCTGTTTTTT.

The chain recombines TRBV5-8 with TRBJ2-3; D is uncertain. The J call may be faulty, since TRBJ1-5 better matches the DNA end. Germline V lookup: CDR1 SGHTS, CDR2 YDEGEE. The CDR3 totals 14 residues. The CDR3 DNA sequence: TGTGCCAGCAGCTTGCCATTTCAAACAGATACGCAGCATTTT. This codes for CASSLPFQTDTQHF.

This clonotype appeared a few times. The V call is TRBV25-1, the J call TRBJ1-5; 7 bases fit TRBD1. Germline assignment: CDR1 MGHDK and CDR2 SYGVNS. The CDR3 length is 14 residues. After removal of 4 bases from V and 7 bases from J, the junction contained 7 bases not matched to a gene. CDR3 amino acids: CASSGQGTYQPQHF. The CDR3 DNA reads TGTGCCAGCAGTGGACAGGGCACGTACCAGCCCCAGCATTTT.

Regarding this clonotype: Just one base apart from a much larger clone, this may be a read error. The V call is TRBV4-1, the J call TRBJ2-3; 11 bases align to TRBD1. Germline V gene lookup returns CDR1 MGHRA and CDR2 YSYEKL. The CDR3 is made up of 15 amino acids. CDR3 sequence (DNA): TGCTCCAGCAGCCAACGGACAGGGGGCTCGGATACGCAGTATTTT. Residues: CSSSQRTGGSDTQYF.

For this clonotype: Possible read error: a much larger clone is one base away. The chain links TRBV6-1 to TRBJ1-5; no clear D gene. The CDR3 loop spans 13 amino acids. Germline CDR1 MNHNS, CDR2 SASEGT. Trimming cost V 5 bases and J 5 bases, with 10 bases left between them. The CDR3 here is CASSMFGYQPQHF. In DNA form, the CDR3 reads TGTGCCAGCAGTATGTTCGGCTATCAGCCCCAGCATTTT.

This clonotype was observed many times. Sequence at one end of the junction differs from germline and may be a read error. The chain links TRBV11-2 to TRBJ2-5; TRBD1 is a possible D gene (5 bases). Per germline, CDR1 SGHAT and CDR2 FQNNGV. This CDR3 spans 14 amino acids. The DNA for the CDR3 is TGTGCCGGCAGCTTAGGGGCGGTCTTGGAGACCCAGTACTTC. Protein sequence: CAGSLGAVLETQYF.

In regard to this clonotype: The limits of the CDR3 on the DNA are not certain, so only TCRdb's listed CDR3 is given. The chain joins TRBV11-2 to TRBJ1-1; the DNA was not compared with TRBD1, the D call given in the table. The CDR3 comprises 15 residues, both ends counted. Looked up from germline, CDR1 is SGHAT and CDR2 is FQNNGV. CDR3 sequence reads: CASAWDRGFGTGAYF.

To note about this clonotype: A much larger clone differs by one base, so this may be a read error. The chain uses TRBV12-3 or TRBV12-4 and TRBJ1-5, with TRBD1 matching over 9 bases. The trim removed 5 bases at V and 6 bases at J, leaving 8 bases unmatched. The CDR3 spans 15 residues. This CDR3 is CASSRTGEGSQPQHF. The CDR3 DNA is TGTGCCAGCAGTCGGACAGGGGAAGGAAGTCAGCCCCAGCATTTT.

This clonotype occurred once. The chain links TRBV6-1 to TRBJ2-1, with D perhaps being TRBD1 or TRBD2 (5 bases each). CDR1 is MNHNS and CDR2 is SASEGT in the germline V gene. Trimming took 0 bases from V and 4 from J, leaving 25 bases between them. The length of the CDR3 is 20 residues. The CDR3 reads CASSEARGTPCLKRYNEQFF. In DNA form, the CDR3 reads TGTGCCAGCAGTGAAGCGCGTGGGACCCCATGTCTTAAACGGTACAATGAGCAGTTCTTC.